The 11 T cell receptor beta chains in this list originate from one sample, sequenced in a study of OX40 agonist ivuxolimab in advanced cancers. Repertoires were generated with immunoSEQ multiplex PCR, while TCRdb's copy carries only in-frame clones and drops some. This sample has over 55,000 clones, with approximately 90% found just once. The input for sequencing was CD4+ or CD8+ T cells sorted from blood, taken in a trial of the OX40 agonist ivuxolimab. These receptors all come from an adult with an advanced solid tumor such as melanoma, head and neck, liver or kidney cancer.

The chain carries TRBV19 and TRBJ2-5; the D call may be TRBD1 or TRBD2 (6 bases each). CDR3 length equals 14 residues. Trimming took off 5 bases at V and 1 base at J, with 11 bases between the two ends. Germline V gene lookup returns CDR1 LNHDA and CDR2 SQIVND (reference sequence). CDR3 sequence reads: CASSRGLSQETQYF. CDR3 DNA sequence: TGTGCCAGTAGTCGGGGGCTGAGCCAAGAGACCCAGTACTTC. Looking up the rest from reference TRBV19 and TRBJ2-5 gives the full variable domain: DGGITQSPKYLFRKEGQNVTLSCEQNLNHDAMYWYRQDPGQGLRLIYYSQIVNDFQKGDIAEGYSVSREKKESFPLTVTSAQKNPTAFYLCASSRGLSQETQYFGPGTRLLVL.

V is TRBV6-1 and J is TRBJ2-5; D unclear. The ends were cut back, 3 bases at V and 2 bases at J, with 7 bases in the middle. The CDR3 consists of 13 residues. In germline, CDR1 is MNHNS, CDR2 SASEGT. CDR3 loop: CASSEGRQETQYF. The CDR3 nucleotides are TGTGCCAGCAGTGAGGGTAGGCAAGAGACCCAGTACTTC.

V usage is TRBV6-1 and J usage is TRBJ1-4; 10 bases map to TRBD1. With 11 bases clipped from V and 8 bases from J, the junction kept 11 bases outside the gene matches. The CDR3 length is 14 residues. In germline, CDR1 is MNHNS, CDR2 SASEGT. CDR3 nucleotide sequence: TGTGCCGGGGGGACAGGGGCAGGGCCAGAAAAACTGTTTTTT. Its protein product is CAGGTGAGPEKLFF.

CDR3 protein: CASSYSRDTEAFF. The DNA of the CDR3 is TGTGCCAGCAGTTACTCGAGGGACACTGAAGCTTTCTTT. This sequence joins TRBV6-5 and TRBJ1-1; no definite D call. CDR1 and CDR2 (germline): MNHEY, SVGAGI. The V and J ends lost 0 bases and 3 bases respectively, with 5 bases between them. The CDR3 loop spans 13 amino acids.

This rearrangement joins TRBV5-6 to TRBJ1-2, with TRBD1 matching 9 bases. The CDR3 length is 14 residues. Germline trimming cut 4 bases from V and 7 bases from J; bases unmatched to any gene: 8. Germline V gene sequence: CDR1 SGHDT, CDR2 YYEEEE. The CDR3: CASSPGTGFGGYTF. CDR3 in DNA: TGTGCCAGCAGCCCCGGGACAGGGTTTGGTGGCTACACCTTC.

The chain links TRBV19 to TRBJ1-1; tentatively, D is TRBD1 (5 bases). The CDR3 is made up of 13 amino acids. The germline CDR1 and CDR2 sequences are LNHDA and SQIVND (reference sequence). Deletions cut 8 bases from V and 0 bases from J, with 10 bases between. The CDR3 here is CASSTRVNTEAFF. The DNA for the CDR3 is TGTGCCAGTTCTACCAGGGTGAACACTGAAGCTTTCTTT. Looking up the rest from reference TRBV19 and TRBJ1-1 gives the full variable domain: DGGITQSPKYLFRKEGQNVTLSCEQNLNHDAMYWYRQDPGQGLRLIYYSQIVNDFQKGDIAEGYSVSREKKESFPLTVTSAQKNPTAFYLCASSTRVNTEAFFGQGTRLTVV.

The chain has TRBV27 and TRBJ2-7; 11 positions match TRBD2. Germline CDR1 reads MNHEY; CDR2 reads SMNVEV (reference sequence). The CDR3 runs to 18 residues. Losses at the gene ends were 7 bases for V and 0 bases for J; bases not matched to a gene: 14. CDR3 sequence reads: CASKLLAGGPNISYEQYF. The DNA of the CDR3 is TGTGCCAGCAAGTTGCTAGCGGGGGGACCCAACATCTCCTACGAGCAGTACTTC.

The chain's CDR3 is CASTGTSGFGEQFF. DNA for the CDR3: TGTGCCAGTACGGGGACTAGCGGGTTCGGGGAGCAGTTCTTC. The chain links TRBV19 to TRBJ2-1; TRBD2 aligns across 12 bases. Germline V gene sequence: CDR1 LNHDA, CDR2 SQIVND (reference sequence). Trimming at V came to 7 bases and at J to 10 bases, leaving 8 bases not matched to a gene. CDR3 size: 14 residues.

The chain couples TRBV5-1 to TRBJ1-4, with a tentative D call TRBD1 (5 bases). V lost 3 bases, J lost 0 bases, and 9 bases lay in between. The CDR3 extends over 15 amino acids. Germline V gene lookup returns CDR1 SGHRS and CDR2 YFSETQ. CDR3 nucleotides: TGCGCCAGCAGCTCGACAGATGCAACTAATGAAAAACTGTTTTTT. Its protein product is CASSSTDATNEKLFF.

The CDR3 reads CASRARTNTGELFF. The CDR3 DNA reads TGCGCCAGCAGAGCCAGGACGAACACCGGGGAGCTGTTTTTT. The V and J genes are TRBV10-2 and TRBJ2-2; D remains unclear. This CDR3 has 14 residues. CDR1 and CDR2 (germline): WSHSY, SAAADI. V was shortened by 6 bases and J by 0 bases, with 8 bases between the two germline ends.

This rearrangement joins TRBV7-9 to TRBJ2-5; tentative D call: TRBD1 (5 bases). CDR3 length: 14 residues. Germline V gene lookup returns CDR1 SEHNR and CDR2 FQNEAQ (reference sequence). With 3 bases removed from V and 4 bases from J, the gap between germline ends came to 12 bases. For the CDR3, the DNA is TGTGCCAGCAGCTTCCTAGGGGCGCGAGAGACCCAGTACTTC. It is translated as CASSFLGARETQYF.